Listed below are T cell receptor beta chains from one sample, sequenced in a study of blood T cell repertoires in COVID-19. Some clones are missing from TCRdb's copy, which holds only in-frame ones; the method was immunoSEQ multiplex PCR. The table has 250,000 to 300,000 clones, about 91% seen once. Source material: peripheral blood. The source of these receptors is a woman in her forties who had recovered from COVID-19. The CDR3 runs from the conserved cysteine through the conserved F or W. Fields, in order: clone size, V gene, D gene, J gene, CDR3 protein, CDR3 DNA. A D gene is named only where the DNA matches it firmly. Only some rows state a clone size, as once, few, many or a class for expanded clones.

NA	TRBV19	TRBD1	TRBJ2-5	CASSQPTGAGETQYF	TGTGCCAGTAGCCAACCGACAGGGGCTGGGGAGACCCAGTACTTC
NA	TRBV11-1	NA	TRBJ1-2	CASSLGGHYGYTF	TGTGCCAGCAGCTTAGGAGGGCACTATGGCTACACCTTC
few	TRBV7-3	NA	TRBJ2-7	CASSLDIINEQYF	TGTGCCAGCAGCTTAGACATTATCAACGAGCAGTACTTC
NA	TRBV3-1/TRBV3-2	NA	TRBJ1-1	CASSHQWRGRGTEAFF	TGTGCCAGCAGCCATCAGTGGAGGGGTCGGGGCACTGAAGCTTTCTTT
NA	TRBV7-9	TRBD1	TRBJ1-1	CASSQARGRLMNTEAFF	TGTGCCAGCAGTCAAGCGAGGGGGCGGCTTATGAACACTGAAGCTTTCTTT
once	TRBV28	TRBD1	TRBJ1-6	CATKTGGRNSPLHF	TGTGCCACCAAGACAGGGGGCAGGAATTCACCCCTCCACTTT
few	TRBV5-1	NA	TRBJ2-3	CASSLAGTDTQYF	TGCGCCAGCAGCTTGGCCGGGACAGATACGCAGTATTTT
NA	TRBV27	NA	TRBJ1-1	CASSLLERNTEAFF	TGTGCCAGCAGTTTATTGGAGAGGAACACTGAAGCTTTCTTT
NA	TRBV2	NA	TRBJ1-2	CASSMVEGEGGYTF	TGTGCCAGCAGTATGGTCGAGGGGGAAGGTGGCTACACCTTC
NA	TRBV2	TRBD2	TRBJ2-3	CASRRLAGGGADTQYF	TGTGCCAGCAGGAGACTAGCGGGAGGTGGCGCAGATACGCAGTATTTT
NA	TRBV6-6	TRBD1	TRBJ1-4	CASRRDRANEKLFF	TGTGCCAGCAGAAGGGACAGGGCTAATGAAAAACTGTTTTTT
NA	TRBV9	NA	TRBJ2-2	CASSVGADPNTGELFF	TGTGCCAGCAGCGTAGGAGCGGACCCGAACACCGGGGAGCTGTTTTTT
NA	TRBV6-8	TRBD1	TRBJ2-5	CASSYSKVTGGAAETQYF	TGTGCCAGCAGTTACTCGAAAGTGACAGGGGGCGCGGCGGAGACCCAGTACTTC
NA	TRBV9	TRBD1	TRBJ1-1	CASSRQGGFTEAFF	TGTGCCAGCAGCCGACAGGGGGGCTTCACTGAAGCTTTCTTT
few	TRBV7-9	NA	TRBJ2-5	CASRRQEQETQYF	TGTGCCAGCCGAAGACAGGAACAAGAGACCCAGTACTTC
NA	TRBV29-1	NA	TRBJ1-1	CSVDGRARTEAFF	TGCAGCGTTGATGGCAGGGCTAGGACTGAAGCTTTCTTT
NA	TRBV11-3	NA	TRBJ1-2	CASSFTPQGPYGYTF	TGTGCCAGCAGCTTTACCCCACAGGGACCTTATGGCTACACCTTC
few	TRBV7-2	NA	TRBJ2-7	CASSLEGANYEQYF	TGTGCCAGCAGCTTAGAGGGAGCCAACTACGAGCAGTACTTC
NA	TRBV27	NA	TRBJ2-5	CASGPQGGETQYF	TGTGCCAGCGGACCACAGGGGGGGGAGACCCAGTACTTC
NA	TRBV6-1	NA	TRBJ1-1	CASSDWRAAEAFF	TGTGCCAGCAGTGATTGGAGGGCGGCTGAAGCTTTCTTT
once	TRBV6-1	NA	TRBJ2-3	CASSDRYTDTQYF	TGTGCCAGCAGTGACAGATACACAGATACGCAGTATTTT
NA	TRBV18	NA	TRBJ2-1	CASSRDNSYNEQFF	TGTGCCAGCTCCCGGGACAACTCCTACAATGAGCAGTTCTTC
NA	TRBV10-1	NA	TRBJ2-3	CASGDSSANTDTQYF	TGCGCCAGCGGAGACTCTAGCGCCAACACAGATACGCAGTATTTT
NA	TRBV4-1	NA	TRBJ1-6	CASSRTYYNSPLHF	TGCGCCAGCAGCCGGACATACTATAATTCACCCCTCCACTTT
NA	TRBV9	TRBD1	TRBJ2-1	CASSVSPGQYNEQFF	TGTGCCAGCAGCGTTTCCCCGGGACAGTACAATGAGCAGTTCTTC
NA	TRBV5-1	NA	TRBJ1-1	CASSTNRVVTEAFF	TGCGCCAGCAGCACGAACAGGGTAGTCACTGAAGCTTTCTTT
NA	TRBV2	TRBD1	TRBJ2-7	CATKAGTGPGEQYF	TGTGCCACCAAGGCAGGGACAGGGCCGGGGGAGCAGTACTTC
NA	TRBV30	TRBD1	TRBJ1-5	CAWSVKNRGQDQPQHF	TGTGCCTGGAGTGTAAAAAACAGGGGGCAGGATCAGCCCCAGCATTTT
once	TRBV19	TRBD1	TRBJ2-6	CASSIKGQRGANVLTF	TGTGCCAGTAGTATTAAGGGACAGCGCGGGGCCAACGTCCTGACTTTC
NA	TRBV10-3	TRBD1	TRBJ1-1	CAITPQGADTEAFF	TGTGCCATTACACCACAGGGGGCCGACACTGAAGCTTTCTTT
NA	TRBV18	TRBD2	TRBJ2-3	CASSPWSGGRGTDTQYF	TGTGCCAGCTCACCGTGGAGCGGGGGTCGAGGCACAGATACGCAGTATTTT
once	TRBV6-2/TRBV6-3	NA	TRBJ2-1	CASSYGQTYAFF	TGTGCCAGCAGTTACGGACAGACGTACGCGTTCTTC
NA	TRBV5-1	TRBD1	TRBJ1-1	CASSGIGQDEAFF	TGCGCCAGCAGCGGAATCGGACAGGATGAAGCTTTCTTT
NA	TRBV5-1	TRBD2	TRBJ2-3	CASSGLAGGHTDTQYF	TGCGCCAGCAGCGGACTAGCGGGGGGCCATACAGATACGCAGTATTTT
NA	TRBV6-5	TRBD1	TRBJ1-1	CATVIPTGGGEAFF	TGTGCCACCGTAATACCGACAGGGGGGGGAGAAGCTTTCTTT
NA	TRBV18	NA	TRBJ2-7	CASSPGLGAGLGSYEQYF	TGTGCCAGCTCACCTGGGTTGGGCGCAGGGTTGGGGTCCTACGAGCAGTACTTC
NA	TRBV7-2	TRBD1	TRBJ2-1	CASSLGTGYNEQFF	TGTGCCAGCAGCTTAGGGACAGGTTACAATGAGCAGTTCTTC
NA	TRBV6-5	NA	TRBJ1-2	CASSYEGPYGYTF	TGTGCCAGCAGTTACGAGGGTCCCTATGGCTACACCTTC
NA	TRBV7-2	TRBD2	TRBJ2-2	CASSLVGLAGITNTGELFF	TGTGCCAGCAGCTTAGTGGGACTAGCGGGAATCACGAACACCGGGGAGCTGTTTTTT
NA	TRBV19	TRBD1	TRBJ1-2	CASSITGGNGYTF	TGTGCCAGTAGTATAACAGGGGGCAATGGCTACACCTTC
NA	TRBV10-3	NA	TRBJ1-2	CANAQPAQGYGYTF	TGTGCCAACGCCCAACCAGCACAGGGCTATGGCTACACCTTC
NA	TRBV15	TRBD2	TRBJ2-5	CATSRDTSEETQYF	TGTGCCACCAGCAGAGATACTAGCGAAGAGACCCAGTACTTC
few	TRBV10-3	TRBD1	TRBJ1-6	CAISPGQGTSPLHF	TGTGCCATATCACCGGGACAGGGAACCTCACCCCTCCACTTT
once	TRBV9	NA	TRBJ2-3	CASSVEASELAAQYF	TGTGCCAGCAGCGTAGAGGCTAGCGAGTTGGCTGCGCAGTATTTT
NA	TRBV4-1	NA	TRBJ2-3	CASSLGITASADTQYF	TGCGCCAGCAGCCTCGGGATAACCGCCTCGGCAGATACGCAGTATTTT
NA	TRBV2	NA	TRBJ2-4	CASTRGWTDRAKNIQYF	TGTGCCAGCACCCGAGGCTGGACAGACAGGGCCAAAAACATTCAGTACTTC
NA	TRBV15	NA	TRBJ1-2	CATTPSWGRVDHGYTF	TGTGCCACCACCCCCTCCTGGGGCAGGGTTGACCATGGCTACACCTTC
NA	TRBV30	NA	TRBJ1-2	CACRGGETNYGYTF	TGTGCCTGCAGGGGCGGAGAAACTAACTATGGCTACACCTTC
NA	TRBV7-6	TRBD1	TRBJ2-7	CASSLLGQGSYEQYF	TGTGCCAGCAGCTTATTGGGACAGGGGTCCTACGAGCAGTACTTC
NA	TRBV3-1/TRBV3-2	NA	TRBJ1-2	CASSQGHGYTF	TGTGCCAGCAGCCAGGGGCATGGCTACACCTTC
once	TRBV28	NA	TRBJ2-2	CASSLGGTGELFF	TGTGCCAGCAGTTTAGGGGGGACCGGGGAGCTGTTTTTT
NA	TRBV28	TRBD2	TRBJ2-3	CASSPPLAGGDTQYF	TGTGCCAGCTCCCCTCCGCTAGCGGGGGGAGATACGCAGTATTTT
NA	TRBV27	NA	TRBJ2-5	CASSLGPTKETQYF	TGTGCCAGCAGTTTAGGGCCGACGAAGGAGACCCAGTACTTC
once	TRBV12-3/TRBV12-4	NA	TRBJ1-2	CASSRTQVGGYTF	TGTGCCAGCAGTCGAACACAGGTTGGGGGCTACACCTTC
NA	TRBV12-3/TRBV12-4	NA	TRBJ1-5	CASRLSGGPQHF	TGTGCCAGCAGGCTAAGCGGGGGGCCCCAGCATTTT
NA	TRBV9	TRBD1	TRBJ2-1	CASSRTGEGYNEQFF	TGTGCCAGCAGTCGGACAGGGGAGGGCTACAATGAGCAGTTCTTC
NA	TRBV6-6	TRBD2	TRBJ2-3	CASSPRGAGGTDTQYF	TGTGCCAGCAGCCCGCGGGGAGCGGGAGGGACAGATACGCAGTATTTT